This T cell receptor (beta chain) stems from a study of T cell changes during pregnancy in multiple sclerosis. Sequencing used immunoSEQ multiplex PCR; TCRdb keeps in-frame clones, though not all of them. The table shows tens of thousands of clones, with 92% occurring only once. This clonotype originated in a female donor with multiple sclerosis, enrolled in a pregnancy study. The sequenced sample was peripheral blood, obtained in the third trimester of pregnancy.

CDR3 DNA sequence: TGCAGCGTTGGTTCCATCATGAACACTGAAGCTTTCTTT. Amino acid sequence: CSVGSIMNTEAFF. The chain combines TRBV29-1 with TRBJ1-1; D remains ambiguous. V lost 4 bases, J lost 0 bases, and 9 bases lay in between. The CDR3 contains 13 residues. The V gene's germline CDR1 is SQVTM and CDR2 ANQGSEA.